This is a list of T cell receptor beta chains from one sample in a study of OX40 agonist ivuxolimab in advanced cancers. Using immunoSEQ multiplex PCR, the repertoire was profiled, and TCRdb retains in-frame clones only, with some absent. The table includes about 83,000 clones, 84% detected once. The sequences come from CD4+ or CD8+ T cells sorted from blood, collected in a trial of the OX40 agonist ivuxolimab. These receptors came from an adult with an advanced solid tumor such as melanoma, head and neck, liver or kidney cancer. The CDR3 runs from the conserved cysteine through the conserved F or W. The D gene is left open where the match is weak. The size field is filled for only some rows; it gives once, few, many or a size class.

D gene	CDR3 length	clone size	V gene	J gene	CDR3 protein	CDR3 DNA
NA	13	NA	TRBV18	TRBJ1-2	CASSPEGNYGYTF	TGTGCCAGCTCACCAGAGGGAAACTATGGCTACACCTTC
NA	18	NA	TRBV6-4	TRBJ1-6	CATFQGSPTYRFCSPLHF	TGTGCCACCTTTCAGGGATCCCCCACATATCGTTTCTGTTCACCCCTCCACTTT
TRBD1	15	NA	TRBV18	TRBJ1-2	CASSPQTGTGDGYTF	TGTGCCAGCTCACCTCAAACCGGGACAGGAGATGGCTACACCTTC
TRBD1	17	NA	TRBV4-2	TRBJ1-6	CASSQRTGTGNNSPLHF	TGTGCCAGCAGCCAACGTACCGGGACAGGGAATAATTCACCCCTCCACTTT
TRBD1	16	once	TRBV5-1	TRBJ1-6	CASSLGTDRWNSPLHF	TGCGCCAGCAGCTTGGGAACGGACAGGTGGAATTCACCCCTCCACTTT
NA	14	NA	TRBV19	TRBJ1-4	CASSIQGNGEKLFF	TGTGCCAGTAGTATACAGGGAAACGGGGAAAAACTGTTTTTT
NA	11	NA	TRBV2	TRBJ1-1	CASRATYGTFF	TGTGCCAGCCGGGCGACCTATGGGACTTTCTTT
NA	15	NA	TRBV11-2	TRBJ2-7	CASSLDQGKAGEQYF	TGTGCCAGCAGCTTAGATCAGGGGAAGGCAGGCGAGCAGTACTTC
TRBD1	19	once	TRBV28	TRBJ1-1	CASSPPMGQTREGNTEAFF	TGTGCCAGCAGTCCCCCGATGGGACAGACCAGAGAGGGGAACACTGAAGCTTTCTTT
NA	15	NA	TRBV23-1	TRBJ2-7	CASREDFPSSYEQYF	TGCGCCAGCAGGGAGGACTTCCCGAGCTCCTACGAGCAGTACTTC
NA	19	NA	TRBV15	TRBJ2-1	CATSRDQFGARGRVDEQFF	TGTGCCACCAGCAGAGACCAGTTTGGGGCTAGGGGACGTGTAGATGAGCAGTTCTTC
NA	12	NA	TRBV30	TRBJ2-7	CAWRNRDSEQYF	TGTGCCTGGAGGAACAGGGATAGCGAGCAGTACTTC
NA	15	once	TRBV5-1	TRBJ1-1	CASSLQGRGNTEAFF	TGCGCCAGCAGCTTACAGGGAAGAGGGAACACTGAAGCTTTCTTT
NA	12	NA	TRBV30	TRBJ2-5	CAWSPSRTALYF	TGTGCCTGGAGTCCGTCTCGGACTGCTTTGTACTTC
TRBD1	15	NA	TRBV6-4	TRBJ2-2	CASRGQGAPTGELFF	TGTGCCAGCAGGGGACAGGGGGCGCCCACCGGGGAGCTGTTTTTT
NA	15	NA	TRBV10-1	TRBJ1-4	CASSPGQRSNEKLFF	TGCGCCAGCAGCCCTGGACAGAGGTCTAATGAAAAACTGTTTTTT
TRBD2	14	NA	TRBV18	TRBJ2-7	CASSPSGGFYEQYF	TGTGCCAGCTCACCATCGGGGGGGTTTTACGAGCAGTACTTC
NA	16	NA	TRBV4-1	TRBJ2-1	CASSHLPDLTYNEQFF	TGCGCCAGCAGCCACCTCCCTGACTTGACATACAATGAGCAGTTCTTC
TRBD1	18	NA	TRBV7-2	TRBJ1-6	CASNPGQGASSYNSPLHF	TGTGCCAGCAACCCGGGACAGGGGGCGAGCTCCTATAATTCACCCCTCCACTTT
NA	14	NA	TRBV11-1	TRBJ1-6	CASSPGHFNSPLHF	TGTGCCAGCAGCCCGGGACACTTTAATTCACCCCTCCACTTT
TRBD2	14	NA	TRBV2	TRBJ2-1	CATQPGTRTGEQFF	TGTGCCACCCAACCCGGGACTAGGACGGGTGAGCAGTTCTTC
NA	15	once	TRBV7-7	TRBJ2-3	CASSSSLGGQDTQYF	TGTGCTAGCAGCTCCTCCCTTGGGGGGCAGGATACGCAGTATTTT
NA	12	NA	TRBV7-9	TRBJ1-2	CASSLEGYGYTF	TGTGCCAGCAGCTTAGAAGGGTATGGCTACACCTTC
NA	16	NA	TRBV4-3	TRBJ1-6	CASSQDSGAGNSPLHF	TGCGCCAGCAGCCAAGATTCTGGGGCCGGGAATTCACCCCTCCACTTT
NA	14	NA	TRBV2	TRBJ2-3	CASSFDSDTDTQYF	TGTGCCAGCTCCTTCGACAGCGACACAGATACGCAGTATTTT
NA	15	NA	TRBV7-9	TRBJ1-5	CASSLAAGTNQPQHF	TGTGCCAGCAGCTTAGCTGCAGGGACCAATCAGCCCCAGCATTTT
NA	14	NA	TRBV5-1	TRBJ2-7	CASSLEEGRGEQYF	TGCGCCAGCAGCTTGGAAGAGGGAAGGGGCGAGCAGTACTTC
TRBD1	15	NA	TRBV5-4	TRBJ1-6	CASSIPGQDNPPLHF	TGTGCCAGCAGCATACCGGGACAGGATAATCCACCCCTCCACTTT
NA	16	NA	TRBV7-2	TRBJ1-1	CASSLSAQGRKTEAFF	TGTGCCAGCAGCTTAAGCGCACAGGGAAGAAAAACTGAAGCTTTCTTT
NA	13	NA	TRBV27	TRBJ2-7	CASSLMGYRQQYF	TGTGCCAGCAGTTTAATGGGGTATCGGCAGCAGTACTTC
NA	14	NA	TRBV10-3	TRBJ1-5	CAISEEIVNQPQHF	TGTGCCATCAGTGAGGAGATCGTCAATCAGCCCCAGCATTTT
NA	13	few	TRBV19	TRBJ2-2	CASTGGSTGELFF	TGTGCCAGTACTGGGGGGTCCACCGGGGAGCTGTTTTTT
TRBD1	15	NA	TRBV6-5	TRBJ1-5	CASRIDRENNQPQHF	TGTGCCAGCAGAATCGACAGGGAAAACAATCAGCCCCAGCATTTT
NA	13	NA	TRBV2	TRBJ1-5	CASRGTIDQPQHF	TGTGCCAGCAGGGGGACAATTGATCAGCCCCAGCATTTT
NA	15	NA	TRBV9	TRBJ2-5	CASSVGGGSQETQYF	TGTGCCAGCAGCGTAGGTGGGGGGTCACAAGAGACCCAGTACTTC
TRBD1	14	NA	TRBV29-1	TRBJ2-3	CSVRVTGGTDTQYF	TGCAGCGTCAGAGTTACAGGGGGCACAGATACGCAGTATTTT
TRBD2	14	NA	TRBV28	TRBJ2-7	CASFGGTASYEQYF	TGTGCCAGCTTCGGGGGGACCGCCTCCTACGAGCAGTACTTC
NA	14	few	TRBV2	TRBJ2-5	CASSGGHQQETQYF	TGTGCCAGCAGTGGGGGGCACCAACAAGAGACCCAGTACTTC
TRBD2	16	NA	TRBV7-9	TRBJ2-3	CASSLGLAGVADTQYF	TGTGCCAGCAGCTTAGGACTAGCGGGGGTCGCAGATACGCAGTATTTT
NA	16	NA	TRBV7-7	TRBJ2-3	CASSLETGTGTDTQYF	TGTGCCAGCAGCTTAGAGACCGGGACTGGCACAGATACGCAGTATTTT
NA	14	NA	TRBV11-2	TRBJ2-6	CASSWGSGANVLTF	TGTGCCAGCAGCTGGGGGTCTGGGGCCAACGTCCTGACTTTC
TRBD2	16	few	TRBV2	TRBJ2-1	CASSEAVLAGYNEQFF	TGTGCCAGCAGTGAAGCGGTACTAGCGGGGTACAATGAGCAGTTCTTC
NA	14	NA	TRBV19	TRBJ2-7	CASKGVAGSYEQYF	TGTGCCAGTAAGGGGGTCGCGGGGTCCTACGAGCAGTACTTC
NA	11	NA	TRBV4-1	TRBJ1-1	CASSQGRLAFF	TGCGCCAGCAGCCAAGGTAGATTAGCTTTCTTT
TRBD1	14	NA	TRBV7-2	TRBJ1-5	CASTVGTGYQPQHF	TGTGCCAGCACCGTCGGGACAGGGTATCAGCCCCAGCATTTT
TRBD1	14	NA	TRBV9	TRBJ2-7	CASSGTGVTYEQYF	TGTGCCAGCAGCGGGACAGGGGTTACCTACGAGCAGTACTTC
NA	14	NA	TRBV11-2	TRBJ1-6	CASSADGMGSPLHF	TGTGCCAGCAGCGCGGACGGCATGGGTTCACCCCTCCACTTT
NA	17	few	TRBV4-1	TRBJ2-2	CASSQQAGSGLTGELFF	TGCGCCAGCAGCCAACAGGCAGGTTCAGGGTTGACCGGGGAGCTGTTTTTT
NA	15	NA	TRBV4-1	TRBJ1-1	CASSQLFRENTEAFF	TGCGCCAGCAGCCAATTATTTAGGGAGAACACTGAAGCTTTCTTT
TRBD2	14	NA	TRBV13	TRBJ2-1	CASSSPGLAYEQFF	TGTGCCAGCAGCTCTCCGGGACTAGCCTATGAGCAGTTCTTC
NA	13	NA	TRBV9	TRBJ2-2	CASSALVDGELFF	TGTGCCAGCAGCGCCTTAGTTGACGGGGAGCTGTTTTTT
NA	11	NA	TRBV30	TRBJ2-7	CAWSASYEQYF	TGTGCCTGGAGTGCCAGCTACGAGCAGTACTTC
NA	14	NA	TRBV2	TRBJ1-4	CASSKMDTDEKLFF	TGTGCCAGCAGCAAGATGGACACCGATGAAAAACTGTTTTTT
NA	11	NA	TRBV29-1	TRBJ2-3	CSPEEGNTQYF	TGCAGCCCAGAAGAAGGGAATACGCAGTATTTT
NA	15	NA	TRBV2	TRBJ1-2	CASSDGGAQVGGYTF	TGTGCCAGCAGTGACGGCGGGGCCCAGGTGGGGGGCTACACCTTC
TRBD1	16	NA	TRBV19	TRBJ2-7	CASSIAGNRGSIEQYF	TGTGCCAGTAGTATCGCAGGGAACAGGGGTTCCATCGAGCAGTACTTC
TRBD2	15	NA	TRBV5-4	TRBJ2-1	CASSLASGSYNEQFF	TGTGCCAGCAGCTTGGCTAGCGGCTCCTACAATGAGCAGTTCTTC
TRBD1	14	NA	TRBV2	TRBJ2-7	CASWRGTGSYEQYF	TGTGCCAGCTGGAGGGGGACAGGGTCCTACGAGCAGTACTTC